This entry lists 11 T cell receptor beta chains sequenced from one sample in a study of shared clonotypes between healthy human individuals. TCRdb's table, derived via immunoSEQ multiplex PCR, lists solely in-frame clones and lacks some. Here the sample spans fewer than 550,000 clones, over 60% being singletons. The material sequenced was PBMCs. The receptors here all came from a woman in her thirties or forties in good health. Some clones in this sample may be carry-over from other donors' samples.

This chain joins TRBV28 and TRBJ2-1; D might be TRBD1 or TRBD2, each matching 5 bases. V shed 6 bases and J shed 8 bases, with 11 bases lying between them. The CDR3 extends over 12 amino acids. Germline-derived CDR1 and CDR2 are MDHEN and SYDVKM. The CDR3 bases are TGTGCCAGCAGCCCGCCGGGGCATGAGCAGTTCTTC. Amino acid sequence: CASSPPGHEQFF.

The V call is TRBV21-1, the J call TRBJ2-7; the table's D call, TRBD1, has no DNA check behind it. TRBV21-1 is labeled a pseudogene. This CDR3 has 15 residues. CDR3 DNA sequence: TGTGCCAGCAGCAAACCCGGGACAGGTTCCTACGAGCAGTACTTC. This encodes CASSKPGTGSYEQYF.

The chain has TRBV23-1 and TRBJ1-1, with D possibly being TRBD1 (5 bases). TRBV23-1 is assigned to the ORF class and has an uncertain function. V gave up 0 bases and J gave up 1 base, with 18 bases separating them. The CDR3 length is 18 residues. CDR3 nucleotide sequence: TGCGCCAGCAGTCAATCATTGGGGGTCAGCCTGAAGAACACTGAAGCTTTCTTT. Translating gives CASSQSLGVSLKNTEAFF.

The gene calls are TRBV15 and TRBJ2-7; the D is unclear. The V gene's germline CDR1 is LNHNV and CDR2 YYDKDF (reference sequence). The CDR3 length is 14 residues. V was shortened by 2 bases and J by 0 bases, with 8 bases between the two germline ends. The CDR3 DNA sequence: TGTGCCACCAGCAGACAGGACGGCTCCTACGAGCAGTACTTC. This sequence encodes CATSRQDGSYEQYF.

As concerns this clone: Other DNA variants within this sample encode the same CDR3. The chain recombines TRBV18 with TRBJ2-3, with TRBD2 matching 11 bases. Germline trimming cut 6 bases from V and 3 bases from J; bases unmatched to any gene: 5. Germline V CDR1 and CDR2: KGHSH, LQKENI. CDR3 length: 15 amino acids. CDR3 sequence (DNA): TGTGCCAGCTCCCCGACTAGCGGGGAAACAGATACGCAGTATTTT. As protein: CASSPTSGETDTQYF. The full variable domain, completed using reference TRBV18 and TRBJ2-3, is NAGVMQNPRHLVRRRGQEARLRCSPMKGHSHVYWYRQLPEEGLKFMVYLQKENIIDESGMPKERFSAEFPKEGPSILRIQQVVRGDSAAYFCASSPTSGETDTQYFGPGTRLTVL.

A word on this clone: Given a far larger clone just one base away, this is likely a sequencing read error. Other nucleotide sequences from this sample produce the same CDR3. The chain couples TRBV6-1 to TRBJ2-6; D remains unclear. Germline loops: CDR1 MNHNS, CDR2 SASEGT. CDR3 length equals 15 residues. This chain's CDR3 is CASSAENSGANVLTF. Here the CDR3 DNA reads TGTGCCAGTAGTGCGGAGAACTCTGGGGCCAACGTCCTGACTTTC.

In its sample, this clone was seen a few times. The rearrangement uses TRBV23-1 and TRBJ2-7; no reliable D call. TRBV23-1 is marked as an open reading frame, function uncertain. The CDR3 runs to 11 residues. The germline V and J ends were trimmed by 6 bases and 3 bases, with 6 bases remaining between them. The CDR3 here is CASSPLYEQYF. The CDR3 DNA sequence: TGCGCCAGCAGCCCTCTCTACGAGCAGTACTTC.

The V call is TRBV5-1, the J call TRBJ1-2, with D possibly TRBD1 on 5 matching bases. Germline values: CDR1 SGHRS, CDR2 YFSETQ. The CDR3 is made up of 15 amino acids. V was trimmed by 2 bases and J by 6 bases, leaving 17 bases between them. The DNA of the CDR3 is TGCGCCAGCAGCTTAGTTCTAGGGGCGGTTGATGGCTACACCTTC. This encodes CASSLVLGAVDGYTF.

The genes are TRBV5-1 and TRBJ2-3; D not resolved. Germline V gene data show CDR1 as SGHRS and CDR2 as YFSETQ. The CDR3 length is 15 residues. V lost 7 bases to trimming and J lost 1 base, with 16 bases between them. The CDR3 nucleotides read TGCGCCAGCCGACCTATGGCGGCTCGCACAGATACGCAGTATTTT. Its protein is CASRPMAARTDTQYF.

On this clone: The same CDR3 can be traced to other DNA sequences in this sample. The genes are TRBV12-5 and TRBJ2-3, with D hard to call. The V gene's germline CDR1 is LGHNT and CDR2 FRNRAP. Trimming shortened V by 1 base and J by 6 bases, and 5 bases separated the two germline ends. The CDR3 has 12 amino acids. CDR3 bases: TGTGCTAGTGGTTTGGAAAGGGATACGCAGTATTTT. It specifies CASGLERDTQYF.

The chain carries TRBV7-8 and TRBJ1-3, with D possibly matching TRBD1 (6 bases). V was cut by 4 bases and J by 3 bases, with 22 bases left in between. Germline V gives CDR1 SGHVS, CDR2 FQNEAQ. The CDR3 covers 18 residues. This CDR3 is CASSSILGGGAFGNTIYF. For the CDR3, the DNA is TGTGCCAGCAGCTCCATATTGGGAGGGGGGGCTTTTGGAAACACCATATATTTT.